The rows below give T cell receptor beta chains drawn from one sample of a study of CD8 T cells in ankylosing spondylitis. Each CDR3 protein is one row after TCRdb ran MiXCR on the 5' RACE reads. In the table there are approximately 550,000 distinct CDR3 sequences, approximately 12% of which are singletons. The source material was blood, either unsorted or a sorted T cell fraction (not recorded which). Receptors were obtained from a male donor with ankylosing spondylitis. The CDR3 runs from the conserved cysteine through the conserved F or W. D genes are given only for firm matches. Clone sizes are given selectively: once, few, many, or a class where the clone is expanded.

j_gene,abundance,v_gene,d_gene,len,CDR3aa,CDR3nt
TRBJ2-4,NA,TRBV3-1,TRBD2,14,CASSPLGGGTIQYF,TGTGCCAGCAGCCCGCTCGGCGGGGGAACCATTCAGTACTTC
TRBJ2-5,NA,TRBV11-3,NA,16,CASSPHSGVYQETQYF,TGTGCCAGCAGCCCCCATAGCGGAGTGTACCAAGAGACCCAGTACTTC
TRBJ2-2,NA,TRBV19,TRBD1,14,CASSPRTGSGELFF,TGTGCCAGTAGTCCGAGGACAGGGTCCGGGGAGCTGTTTTTT
TRBJ2-1,few,TRBV5-1,NA,16,CASSPRISFRDNEQFF,TGCGCCAGCAGCCCGAGGATTAGCTTTCGGGACAATGAGCAGTTCTTC
TRBJ1-6,few,TRBV27,NA,13,CASSPPEGSPLHF,TGTGCCAGCAGTCCGCCGGAGGGTTCACCCCTCCACTTT
TRBJ2-5,NA,TRBV6-1,TRBD1,16,CASSGVRTGRGETQYF,TGTGCCAGCAGTGGGGTCAGGACAGGGCGCGGCGAGACCCAGTACTTC
TRBJ1-6,many,TRBV5-1,NA,14,CASSLEGYNSPLHF,TGCGCCAGCAGCTTGGAAGGCTATAATTCACCCCTCCACTTT
TRBJ1-4,NA,TRBV18,TRBD1,14,CASSPPTGAEKLFF,TGTGCCAGCTCACCACCAACAGGGGCTGAAAAACTGTTTTTT
TRBJ1-1,few,TRBV20-1,TRBD1,16,CSAPADRGGMNTEAFF,TGCAGTGCGCCGGCCGACAGGGGGGGGATGAACACTGAAGCTTTCTTT
TRBJ2-3,NA,TRBV20-1,NA,17,CSATLQRGQGGTDTQYF,TGCAGTGCTACTCTACAACGGGGCCAAGGAGGCACAGATACGCAGTATTTT